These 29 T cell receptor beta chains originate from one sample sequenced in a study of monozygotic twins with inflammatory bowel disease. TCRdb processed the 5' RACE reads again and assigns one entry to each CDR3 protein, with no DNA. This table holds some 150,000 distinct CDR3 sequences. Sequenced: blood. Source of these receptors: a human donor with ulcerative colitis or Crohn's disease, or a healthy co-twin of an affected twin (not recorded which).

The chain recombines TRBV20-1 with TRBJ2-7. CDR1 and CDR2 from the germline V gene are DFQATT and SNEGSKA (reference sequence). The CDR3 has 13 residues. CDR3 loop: CSARATISNEQYF.

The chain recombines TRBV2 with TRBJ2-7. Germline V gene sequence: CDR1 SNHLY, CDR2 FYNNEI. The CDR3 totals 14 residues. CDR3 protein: CASSERDSSYEQYF.

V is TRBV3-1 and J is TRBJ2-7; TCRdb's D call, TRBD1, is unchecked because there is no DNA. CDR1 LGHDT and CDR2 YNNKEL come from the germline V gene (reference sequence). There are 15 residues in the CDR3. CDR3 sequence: CASSRVGQGANEQYF.

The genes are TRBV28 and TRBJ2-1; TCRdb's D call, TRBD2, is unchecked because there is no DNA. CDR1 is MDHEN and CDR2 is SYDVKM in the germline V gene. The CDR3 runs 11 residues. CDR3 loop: CASRTGTWQFF.

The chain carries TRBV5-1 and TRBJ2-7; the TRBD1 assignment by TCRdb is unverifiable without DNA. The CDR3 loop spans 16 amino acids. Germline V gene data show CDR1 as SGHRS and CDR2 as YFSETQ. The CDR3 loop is CASSLDQGARKVEQYF.

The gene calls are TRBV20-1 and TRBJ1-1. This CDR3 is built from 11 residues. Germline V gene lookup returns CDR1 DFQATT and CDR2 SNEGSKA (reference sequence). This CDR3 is CSAKGFGEAFF.

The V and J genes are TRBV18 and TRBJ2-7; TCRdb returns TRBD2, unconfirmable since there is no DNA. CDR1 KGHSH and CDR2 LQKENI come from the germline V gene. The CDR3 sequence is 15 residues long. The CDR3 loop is CASSPISGESYEQYF. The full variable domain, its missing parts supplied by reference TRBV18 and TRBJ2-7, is NAGVMQNPRHLVRRRGQEARLRCSPMKGHSHVYWYRQLPEEGLKFMVYLQKENIIDESGMPKERFSAEFPKEGPSILRIQQVVRGDSAAYFCASSPISGESYEQYFGPGTRLTVT.

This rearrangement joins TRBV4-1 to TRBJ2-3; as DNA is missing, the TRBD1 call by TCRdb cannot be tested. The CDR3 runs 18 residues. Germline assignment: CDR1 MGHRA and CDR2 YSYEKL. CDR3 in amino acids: CASSQRFTGRWDTDTQYF.

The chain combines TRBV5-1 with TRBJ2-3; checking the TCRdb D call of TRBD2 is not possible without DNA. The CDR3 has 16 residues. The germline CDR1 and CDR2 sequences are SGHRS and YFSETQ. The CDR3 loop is CASSLDSGTSTDTQYF.

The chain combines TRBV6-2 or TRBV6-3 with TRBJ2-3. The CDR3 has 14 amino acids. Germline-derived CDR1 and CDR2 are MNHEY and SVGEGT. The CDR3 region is CASSYSTSTDTQYF.

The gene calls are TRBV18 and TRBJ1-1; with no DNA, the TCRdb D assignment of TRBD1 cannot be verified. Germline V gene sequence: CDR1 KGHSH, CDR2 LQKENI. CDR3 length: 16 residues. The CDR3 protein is CASSLDREGLGPEAFF. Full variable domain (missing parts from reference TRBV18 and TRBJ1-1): NAGVMQNPRHLVRRRGQEARLRCSPMKGHSHVYWYRQLPEEGLKFMVYLQKENIIDESGMPKERFSAEFPKEGPSILRIQQVVRGDSAAYFCASSLDREGLGPEAFFGQGTRLTVV.

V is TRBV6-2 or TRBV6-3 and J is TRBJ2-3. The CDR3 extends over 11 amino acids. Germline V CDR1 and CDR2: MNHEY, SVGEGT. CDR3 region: CASSEADTQYF.

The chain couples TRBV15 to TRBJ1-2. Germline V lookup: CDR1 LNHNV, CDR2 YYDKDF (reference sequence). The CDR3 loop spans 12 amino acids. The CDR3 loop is CASGNTNYGYTF. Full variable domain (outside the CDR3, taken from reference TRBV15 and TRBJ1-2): DAMVIQNPRYQVTQFGKPVTLSCSQTLNHNVMYWYQQKSSQAPKLLFHYYDKDFNNEADTPDNFQSRRPNTSFCFLDIRSPGLGDTAMYLCASGNTNYGYTFGSGTRLTVV.

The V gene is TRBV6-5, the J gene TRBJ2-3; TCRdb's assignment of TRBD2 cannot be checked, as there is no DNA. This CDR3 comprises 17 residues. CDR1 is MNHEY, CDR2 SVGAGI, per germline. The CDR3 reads CTSSYSASGVSTDTQYF.

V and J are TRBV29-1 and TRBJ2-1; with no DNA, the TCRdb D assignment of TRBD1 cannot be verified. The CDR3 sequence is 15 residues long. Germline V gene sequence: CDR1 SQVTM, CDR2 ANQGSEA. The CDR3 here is CSVEADRPSYNEQFF.

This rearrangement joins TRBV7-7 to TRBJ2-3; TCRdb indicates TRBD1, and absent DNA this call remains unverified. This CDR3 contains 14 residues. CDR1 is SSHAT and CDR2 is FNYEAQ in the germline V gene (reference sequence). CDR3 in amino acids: CASSPLRGADTQYF.

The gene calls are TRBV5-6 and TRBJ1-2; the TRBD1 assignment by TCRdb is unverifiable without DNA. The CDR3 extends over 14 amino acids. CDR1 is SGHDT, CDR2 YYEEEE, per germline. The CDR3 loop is CASSEREWGYGYTF. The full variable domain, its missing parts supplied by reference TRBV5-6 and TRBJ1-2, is DAGVTQSPTHLIKTRGQQVTLRCSPKSGHDTVSWYQQALGQGPQFIFQYYEEEERQRGNFPDRFSGHQFPNYSSELNVNALLLGDSALYLCASSEREWGYGYTFGSGTRLTVV.

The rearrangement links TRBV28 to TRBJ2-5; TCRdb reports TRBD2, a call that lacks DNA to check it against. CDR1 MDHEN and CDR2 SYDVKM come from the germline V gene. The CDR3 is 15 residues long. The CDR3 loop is CASSLAGGPVETQYF.

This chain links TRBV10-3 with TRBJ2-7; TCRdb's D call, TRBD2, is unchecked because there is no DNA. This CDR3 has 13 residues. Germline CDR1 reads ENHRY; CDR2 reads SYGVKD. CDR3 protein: CASQDSGLYEQYF.

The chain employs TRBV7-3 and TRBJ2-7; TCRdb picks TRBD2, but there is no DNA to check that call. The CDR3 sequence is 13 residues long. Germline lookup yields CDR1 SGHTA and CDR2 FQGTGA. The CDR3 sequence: CASSFGTSGSTYF.

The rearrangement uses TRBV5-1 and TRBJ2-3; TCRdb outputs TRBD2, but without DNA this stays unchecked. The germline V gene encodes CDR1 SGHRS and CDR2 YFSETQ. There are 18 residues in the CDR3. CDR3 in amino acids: CASSLAPVYGGAGDTQYF.

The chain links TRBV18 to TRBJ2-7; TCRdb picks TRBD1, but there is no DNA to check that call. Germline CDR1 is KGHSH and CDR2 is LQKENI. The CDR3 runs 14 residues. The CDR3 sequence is CASSPDRVGYEQYF.

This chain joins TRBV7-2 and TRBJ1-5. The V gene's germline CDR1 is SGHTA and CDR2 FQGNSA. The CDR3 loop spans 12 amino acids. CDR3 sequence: CASSLMEQPQHF.

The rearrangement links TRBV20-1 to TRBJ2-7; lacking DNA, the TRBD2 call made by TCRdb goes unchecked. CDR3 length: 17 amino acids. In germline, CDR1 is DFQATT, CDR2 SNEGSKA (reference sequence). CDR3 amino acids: CSAKENSGLLGRYEQYF.

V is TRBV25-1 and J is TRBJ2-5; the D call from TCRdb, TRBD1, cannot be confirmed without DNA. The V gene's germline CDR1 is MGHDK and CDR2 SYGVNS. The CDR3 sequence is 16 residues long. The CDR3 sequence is CASSDPPDREQETQYF.

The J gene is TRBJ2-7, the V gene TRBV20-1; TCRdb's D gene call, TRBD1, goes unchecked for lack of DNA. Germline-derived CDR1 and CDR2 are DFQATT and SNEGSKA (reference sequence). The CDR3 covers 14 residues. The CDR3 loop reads CSARVPGQGGMQYF.

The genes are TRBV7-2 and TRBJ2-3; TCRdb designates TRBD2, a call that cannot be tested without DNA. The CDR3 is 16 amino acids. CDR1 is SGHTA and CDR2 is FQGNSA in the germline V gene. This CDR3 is CASSLVRAGGSDTQYF.

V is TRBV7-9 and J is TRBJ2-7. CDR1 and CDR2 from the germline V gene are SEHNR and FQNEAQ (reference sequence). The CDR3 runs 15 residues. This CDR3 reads CASSLNPEGSYEQYF. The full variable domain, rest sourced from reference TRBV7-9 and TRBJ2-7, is DTGVSQNPRHKITKRGQNVTFRCDPISEHNRLYWYRQTLGQGPEFLTYFQNEAQLEKSRLLSDRFSAERPKGSFSTLEIQRTEQGDSAMYLCASSLNPEGSYEQYFGPGTRLTVT.

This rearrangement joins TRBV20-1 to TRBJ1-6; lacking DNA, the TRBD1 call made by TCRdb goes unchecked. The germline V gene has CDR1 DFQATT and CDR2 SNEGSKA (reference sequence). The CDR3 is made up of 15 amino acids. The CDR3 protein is CSATRQGSYNSPLHF.